This entry concerns a single T cell receptor (beta chain). Its antigen is as yet unknown. Libraries were prepared by immunoSEQ multiplex PCR; TCRdb keeps only in-frame clonotypes and omits some of them. Here the sample spans roughly 150,000 clones, about nine tenths being singletons. V was cut by 0 bases and J by 0 bases, with 9 bases left in between. The CDR3 is 17 amino acids. Germline values: CDR1 LNHNV, CDR2 YYDKDF (reference sequence). This sample was included in a study of radiation and T cells in renal cell carcinoma. The study, taken as a whole, reports: Top tumor clonotypes rose in blood 2 weeks post-radiation, then contracted. Without pretreatment biopsies, baseline tumor clonotype presence was undetermined.

Time point given: blood 2 weeks post-SBRT. Specified treatment: 15 Gy SBRT to primary tumor, nephrectomy 4 weeks later. Serial blood draws occurred at baseline and 2 and 4 weeks post-SBRT. Clear cell pathology was present in this patient's renal cell carcinoma. Here the sequenced sample was blood, taken from a patient whose treatment included radiotherapy and nephrectomy. This clonotype originated in a woman aged 45-59 years with renal cell carcinoma. V is TRBV15 and J is TRBJ2-6; D is unclear. The CDR3 loop reads CATSRDRPISGANVLTF. The CDR3 DNA sequence: TGTGCCACCAGCAGAGATAGACCGATCTCTGGGGCCAACGTCCTGACTTTC. The whole variable domain, remainder taken from reference TRBV15 and TRBJ2-6, is DAMVIQNPRYQVTQFGKPVTLSCSQTLNHNVMYWYQQKSSQAPKLLFHYYDKDFNNEADTPDNFQSRRPNTSFCFLDIRSPGLGDTAMYLCATSRDRPISGANVLTFGAGSRLTVL.